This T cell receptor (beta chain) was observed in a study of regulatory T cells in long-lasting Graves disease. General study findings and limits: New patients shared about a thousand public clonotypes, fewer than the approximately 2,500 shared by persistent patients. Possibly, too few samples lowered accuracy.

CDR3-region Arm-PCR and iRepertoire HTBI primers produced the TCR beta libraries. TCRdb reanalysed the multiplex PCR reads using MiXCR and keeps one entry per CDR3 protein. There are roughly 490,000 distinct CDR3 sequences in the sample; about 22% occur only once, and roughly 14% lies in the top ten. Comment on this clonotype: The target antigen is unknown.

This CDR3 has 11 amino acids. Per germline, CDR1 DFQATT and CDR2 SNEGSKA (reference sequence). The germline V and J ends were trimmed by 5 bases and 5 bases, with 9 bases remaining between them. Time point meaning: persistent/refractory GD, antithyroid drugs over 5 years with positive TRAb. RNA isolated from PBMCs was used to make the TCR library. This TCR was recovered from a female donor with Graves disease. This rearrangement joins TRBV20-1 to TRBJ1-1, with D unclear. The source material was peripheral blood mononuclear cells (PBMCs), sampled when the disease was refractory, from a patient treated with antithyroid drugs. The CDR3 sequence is CSACPETEAFF. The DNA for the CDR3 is TGCAGTGCTTGCCCCGAAACTGAAGCTTTCTTT.